The present TCR beta chain was sequenced within a study of CD8 T cells in ankylosing spondylitis. V was clipped by 0 bases and J by 1 base, with 10 bases between them. Per germline, CDR1 SGHRS and CDR2 YFSETQ. The CDR3 spans 15 residues. This clonotype was observed many times. As yet, its antigen is unknown. Using its own MiXCR run on the 5' RACE reads, TCRdb lists one record per CDR3 protein. The data show 250,000 to 400,000 distinct CDR3 sequences, around a tenth seen once. Notes on the study in general: A subset of motif variants has previously been described in the synovial fluid and blood of reactive arthritis. Within ankylosing spondylitis blood, a TCR beta motif made up of under 10 highly homologous variants appeared to be characteristic.

The source is a female donor with ankylosing spondylitis or in good health (not recorded which). The chain has TRBV5-1 and TRBJ1-2, with D possibly matching TRBD1 (5 bases). Sequencing input: blood, either unsorted or a sorted T cell fraction (not recorded which). The CDR3 DNA reads TGCGCCAGCAGCTTGGCTATAGACAGTAACTATGGCTACACCTTC. Protein: CASSLAIDSNYGYTF.